This is a list of T cell receptor beta chains from one sample in a study of blood T cell repertoires in COVID-19. Assay: immunoSEQ multiplex PCR; the TCRdb copy retains only in-frame clones and omits some. The sample gives 120,000 or so clones, approximately 85% of which show up once; 25% to 30% is in the top ten. The sequenced sample was peripheral blood. All receptors derive from a woman aged 80 or older with acute or convalescent COVID-19. Each CDR3 is given with its conserved first and last residue. D genes are given only for firm matches. Some rows have no size entry. The others give once, few or many, or a class for an expanded clone.

J gene: TRBJ2-5
V gene: TRBV29-1
D gene: .
clone size: .
CDR3 DNA: TGCAGCGTTTCTCAGGGGCAGGAGACCCAGTACTTC
CDR3 protein: CSVSQGQETQYF

J gene: TRBJ1-2
V gene: TRBV25-1
D gene: .
clone size: .
CDR3 DNA: TGTGCCAGCAGTGAATCGGGGTCGGGTAGCAATGGCTACACCTTC
CDR3 protein: CASSESGSGSNGYTF

J gene: TRBJ2-2
V gene: TRBV5-1
D gene: .
clone size: .
CDR3 DNA: TGCGCCAGCAGCCAGGGAAACACCGGGGAGCTGTTTTTT
CDR3 protein: CASSQGNTGELFF

J gene: TRBJ1-2
V gene: TRBV5-1
D gene: .
clone size: .
CDR3 DNA: TGCGCCAGCAGCCTAGGCTATGGCTACACCTTC
CDR3 protein: CASSLGYGYTF

J gene: TRBJ2-1
V gene: TRBV7-2
D gene: .
clone size: once
CDR3 DNA: TGTGCCAGCAGCTCAGAACGGGGAAGCTCCTACAATGAGCAGTTCTTC
CDR3 protein: CASSSERGSSYNEQFF

J gene: TRBJ1-5
V gene: TRBV2
D gene: TRBD1
clone size: .
CDR3 DNA: TGTGCCAGCAGTGCGCAGGGGGGATCCTTCAATCAGCCCCAGCATTTT
CDR3 protein: CASSAQGGSFNQPQHF

J gene: TRBJ1-1
V gene: TRBV5-1
D gene: TRBD1
clone size: few
CDR3 DNA: TGCGCCAGCAGCCTGGGACAGAACCTTCCTGAAGCTTTCTTT
CDR3 protein: CASSLGQNLPEAFF

J gene: TRBJ1-6
V gene: TRBV5-5
D gene: .
clone size: .
CDR3 DNA: TGTGCCAGCAGCGCTTCTTGGAGAAATTCACCCCTCCACTTT
CDR3 protein: CASSASWRNSPLHF

J gene: TRBJ1-1
V gene: TRBV5-1
D gene: .
clone size: .
CDR3 DNA: TGCGCCAGCACCCTGGACGGGATGAACACTGAAGCTTTCTTT
CDR3 protein: CASTLDGMNTEAFF

J gene: TRBJ2-2
V gene: TRBV6-5
D gene: TRBD1
clone size: .
CDR3 DNA: TGTGCCAGCAGCCCGGGGGACAGGAACTCCGGGGAGCTGTTTTTT
CDR3 protein: CASSPGDRNSGELFF

J gene: TRBJ2-5
V gene: TRBV9
D gene: .
clone size: .
CDR3 DNA: TGTGCCAGCAGCGTAGAGTCCGGACTTACCCAAGAGACCCAGTACTTC
CDR3 protein: CASSVESGLTQETQYF

J gene: TRBJ1-1
V gene: TRBV27
D gene: .
clone size: once
CDR3 DNA: TGTGCCAGCAGAGACCTTGCGGACACTGAAGCTTTCTTT
CDR3 protein: CASRDLADTEAFF

J gene: TRBJ1-1
V gene: TRBV28
D gene: .
clone size: .
CDR3 DNA: TGTGCCAGCAGTTTATCGTACAGGAATACTGAAGCTTTCTTT
CDR3 protein: CASSLSYRNTEAFF

J gene: TRBJ1-1
V gene: TRBV10-2
D gene: .
clone size: .
CDR3 DNA: TGCGCCAGCAGTTTTCAGTTCACTGAAGCTTTCTTT
CDR3 protein: CASSFQFTEAFF

J gene: TRBJ2-3
V gene: TRBV9
D gene: TRBD2
clone size: .
CDR3 DNA: TGTGCCAGCAGCAAGAAAGCGGGGGGGCCTTTCTTCACAGATACGCAGTATTTT
CDR3 protein: CASSKKAGGPFFTDTQYF

J gene: TRBJ1-6
V gene: TRBV4-1
D gene: .
clone size: .
CDR3 DNA: TGCGCCAGCAGCCACCTTAATTCACCCCTCCACTTT
CDR3 protein: CASSHLNSPLHF

J gene: TRBJ1-5
V gene: TRBV5-1
D gene: TRBD1
clone size: once
CDR3 DNA: TGCGCCAGCAGCTTGTCGGACAGGGTGTCTCAGCCCCAGCATTTT
CDR3 protein: CASSLSDRVSQPQHF

J gene: TRBJ1-4
V gene: TRBV18
D gene: TRBD1
clone size: .
CDR3 DNA: TGTGCCAGCTCACCAGGTGTTATAGGGACAGAGAATGAAAAACTGTTTTTT
CDR3 protein: CASSPGVIGTENEKLFF

J gene: TRBJ1-2
V gene: TRBV2
D gene: .
clone size: .
CDR3 DNA: TGTGCCAGCAGTGGGTCTCTATATGGCTACACCTTC
CDR3 protein: CASSGSLYGYTF

J gene: TRBJ1-1
V gene: TRBV6-5
D gene: .
clone size: few
CDR3 DNA: TGTGCCAGCAGTAGGGGTGCTGAAGCTTTCTTT
CDR3 protein: CASSRGAEAFF

J gene: TRBJ2-1
V gene: TRBV6-1
D gene: .
clone size: .
CDR3 DNA: TGTGCCAGCAGTGAACGGGCTGGGGGGATCACCTACAATGAGCAGTTCTTC
CDR3 protein: CASSERAGGITYNEQFF

J gene: TRBJ2-5
V gene: TRBV7-9
D gene: TRBD1
clone size: .
CDR3 DNA: TGTGCCAGCAGCTCGTTAGTTCGGACAGGGGCCGAGACCCAGTACTTC
CDR3 protein: CASSSLVRTGAETQYF

J gene: TRBJ1-5
V gene: TRBV14
D gene: .
clone size: .
CDR3 DNA: TGTGCCAGCAGCCAAGATCGCGGAGGGGTCCAGCATTTT
CDR3 protein: CASSQDRGGVQHF

J gene: TRBJ2-2
V gene: TRBV5-1
D gene: TRBD1
clone size: .
CDR3 DNA: TGCGCCAGCACCCTAGGGACAGGGCGGACCGGGGAGCTGTTTTTT
CDR3 protein: CASTLGTGRTGELFF

J gene: TRBJ1-6
V gene: TRBV7-6
D gene: TRBD1
clone size: .
CDR3 DNA: TGTGCCAGCAGCTTCGGACAGGTGAATTCACCCCTCCACTTT
CDR3 protein: CASSFGQVNSPLHF

J gene: TRBJ1-5
V gene: TRBV7-9
D gene: TRBD1
clone size: few
CDR3 DNA: TGTGCCAGCAGCACCGGACAGGGAGGGGTTCAGCCCCAGCATTTT
CDR3 protein: CASSTGQGGVQPQHF

J gene: TRBJ1-1
V gene: TRBV11-2
D gene: TRBD1
clone size: .
CDR3 DNA: TGTGCCAGCAGCTTAGCCGGGACAGGCCGCCTTGAAGCTTTCTTT
CDR3 protein: CASSLAGTGRLEAFF

J gene: TRBJ2-1
V gene: TRBV11-1
D gene: TRBD1
clone size: .
CDR3 DNA: TGTGCCAGCAGCCCGGAAGGACAGGGGGCGCGTGAGCAGTTCTTC
CDR3 protein: CASSPEGQGAREQFF

J gene: TRBJ1-2
V gene: TRBV6-2/TRBV6-3
D gene: .
clone size: .
CDR3 DNA: TGTGCCAGCAGTCTTCGTGGTTCGCAGGGCTACACCTTC
CDR3 protein: CASSLRGSQGYTF

J gene: TRBJ1-5
V gene: TRBV10-1
D gene: .
clone size: .
CDR3 DNA: TGCGCCAGCAGGGTACAGGTCACCCCCTATCAGCCCCAGCATTTT
CDR3 protein: CASRVQVTPYQPQHF

J gene: TRBJ1-2
V gene: TRBV20-1
D gene: .
clone size: .
CDR3 DNA: TGCAGTGCTAGTGAGACTCGGGGATTTAGCTATGGCTACACCTTC
CDR3 protein: CSASETRGFSYGYTF

J gene: TRBJ2-2
V gene: TRBV28
D gene: .
clone size: .
CDR3 DNA: TGTGCCAGCAGTTCAAACACCGGGGAGCTGTTTTTT
CDR3 protein: CASSSNTGELFF

J gene: TRBJ1-2
V gene: TRBV12-3/TRBV12-4
D gene: .
clone size: .
CDR3 DNA: TGTGCCAGCAGTTGGAGTAGGGGTGAAGGCTACACCTTC
CDR3 protein: CASSWSRGEGYTF

J gene: TRBJ1-2
V gene: TRBV6-2/TRBV6-3
D gene: .
clone size: .
CDR3 DNA: TGTGCCAGCAGTTACTCGAGAGGGTCCTATGGCTACACCTTC
CDR3 protein: CASSYSRGSYGYTF

J gene: TRBJ1-5
V gene: TRBV18
D gene: .
clone size: .
CDR3 DNA: TGTGCCAGCTCACCATTCGGGGGGGGATCGAATCAGCCCCAGCATTTT
CDR3 protein: CASSPFGGGSNQPQHF

J gene: TRBJ2-2
V gene: TRBV5-1
D gene: .
clone size: .
CDR3 DNA: TGCGCCAGCAGCTCCCTCCTCCCGAACACCGGGGAGCTGTTTTTT
CDR3 protein: CASSSLLPNTGELFF

J gene: TRBJ2-3
V gene: TRBV7-9
D gene: .
clone size: .
CDR3 DNA: TGTGCCAGCAGCAATACACAGGGCCGGACGTTGGGGGCAGATACGCAGTATTTT
CDR3 protein: CASSNTQGRTLGADTQYF

J gene: TRBJ1-6
V gene: TRBV7-9
D gene: .
clone size: few
CDR3 DNA: TGTGCCAGCAGCTTAACAGCCGTTTCACCCCTCCACTTT
CDR3 protein: CASSLTAVSPLHF

J gene: TRBJ1-4
V gene: TRBV18
D gene: .
clone size: .
CDR3 DNA: TGTGCCAGCTCACCCGACAGACATTCAGAAAAACTGTTTTTT
CDR3 protein: CASSPDRHSEKLFF

J gene: TRBJ1-4
V gene: TRBV9
D gene: .
clone size: .
CDR3 DNA: TGTGCCAGCAGCGCCGGGACACCCGAGGGGAAACTGTTTTTT
CDR3 protein: CASSAGTPEGKLFF

J gene: TRBJ2-5
V gene: TRBV3-1/TRBV3-2
D gene: .
clone size: .
CDR3 DNA: TGTGCCAGCAGCCCACGACACGGACAAGAGACCCAGTACTTC
CDR3 protein: CASSPRHGQETQYF

J gene: TRBJ1-2
V gene: TRBV7-9
D gene: .
clone size: once
CDR3 DNA: TGTGCCAGCAGCTTAAATCGCAGGGTCAGGGAAGCGTCTAACTATGGCTACACCTTC
CDR3 protein: CASSLNRRVREASNYGYTF

J gene: TRBJ2-1
V gene: TRBV5-1
D gene: TRBD1
clone size: .
CDR3 DNA: TGCGCCAGCAGCTTTCCAGACAGGGGTGAGCAGTTCTTC
CDR3 protein: CASSFPDRGEQFF

J gene: TRBJ1-5
V gene: TRBV6-5
D gene: TRBD1
clone size: once
CDR3 DNA: TGTGCCAGCAGGACAGGGAATCAGCCCCAGCATTTT
CDR3 protein: CASRTGNQPQHF

J gene: TRBJ1-5
V gene: TRBV4-1
D gene: .
clone size: .
CDR3 DNA: TGCGCCAGCAGCCATGAGGTGAGGAGCAATCAGCCCCAGCATTTT
CDR3 protein: CASSHEVRSNQPQHF

J gene: TRBJ1-2
V gene: TRBV19
D gene: TRBD1
clone size: .
CDR3 DNA: TGTGCCAGTAGTAGCAACAGGGGTTATGGCTACACCTTC
CDR3 protein: CASSSNRGYGYTF

J gene: TRBJ1-2
V gene: TRBV28
D gene: .
clone size: .
CDR3 DNA: TGTGCCAGCAGTTTGAGGCTTAGCGGCTACACCTTC
CDR3 protein: CASSLRLSGYTF

J gene: TRBJ2-2
V gene: TRBV15
D gene: TRBD2
clone size: .
CDR3 DNA: TGTGCCACCAGCACCCTAGCGGGTACCGGGGAGCTGTTTTTT
CDR3 protein: CATSTLAGTGELFF

J gene: TRBJ2-7
V gene: TRBV29-1
D gene: .
clone size: .
CDR3 DNA: TGCAGCGCTCGGTCGGGTAACTACGAGCAGTACTTC
CDR3 protein: CSARSGNYEQYF

J gene: TRBJ1-1
V gene: TRBV4-3
D gene: .
clone size: .
CDR3 DNA: TGCGCCAGCAGCCAAGATATTAGGACACGGAACACTGAAGCTTTCTTT
CDR3 protein: CASSQDIRTRNTEAFF